This TCR beta chain was sequenced for a study of early T cells in non-severe SARS-CoV-2 infection. Study details: Whole-blood bulk RNA, unsorted, was sequenced, and chains were unpaired.

As part of library construction, unique molecular identifiers were attached to individual cDNA molecules. From the 5' RACE reads, TCRdb called clonotypes with MiXCR, one entry per CDR3 protein. The table includes about 79,000 distinct CDR3 sequences, approximately 11% detected once. This CDR3 is built from 12 residues. CDR1 and CDR2 from the germline V gene are SGHVS and FNYEAQ. The V end was cut by 5 bases, the J end by 2 bases, with 7 bases between. In this sample, this clonotype turned up many times. The sequencing sample was made of whole blood. The TCR originated in an adult who was a healthcare worker with PCR-confirmed SARS-CoV-2 infection or an uninfected control (not recorded which). V gene TRBV7-6 combines with J gene TRBJ2-7; D is uncertain. This CDR3 reads CASSPTPYEQYF. DNA of the CDR3: TGTGCCAGCAGCCCCACCCCCTACGAGCAGTACTTC.